These T cell receptor beta chains were read from a single sample in a study of radiation and T cells in renal cell carcinoma. Here immunoSEQ multiplex PCR was the method, and the copy in TCRdb shows in-frame clones only, minus some. The sample contains about 130,000 clones, about 88% of which appear only once. The source was blood, collected from a patient whose treatment included radiotherapy and nephrectomy. The origin of the receptors is a woman aged 50 to 65 with renal cell carcinoma. Each CDR3 is given without its conserved first and last residue. Each record gives: V gene, CDR3 protein.

V: TRBV7-6; CDR3: ASSLARGDQETQY
V: TRBV11-2; CDR3: ASSLGSGSSYEQY
V: TRBV6-1; CDR3: ASTTGRYGYT
V: TRBV7-2; CDR3: ASSFERGPPDNEQF
V: TRBV13; CDR3: ASSLGGSGGYEQY
V: TRBV6-1; CDR3: ASSLWTGYSYEQY
V: TRBV10-3; CDR3: AISENPERRYGYT
V: TRBV5-4; CDR3: ASRGNTEAF
V: TRBV5-1; CDR3: ASSLGASTNEQF
V: TRBV5-8; CDR3: ASSLDRPYGYT
V: TRBV9; CDR3: ASSVEGVAANTEAF
V: TRBV30; CDR3: AWSVARGADTQY
V: TRBV29-1; CDR3: SAGGTEAF
V: TRBV7-7; CDR3: ASSLDTSETQY
V: TRBV18; CDR3: ASSDTQGRGNTIY
V: TRBV4-1; CDR3: ASSQDSGTSGMYEQF
V: TRBV4-2; CDR3: ASSQDHSGDSPLH
V: TRBV19; CDR3: ASSAQGGQPQH
V: TRBV6-6; CDR3: ASSLGQVGGRTIY
V: TRBV9; CDR3: ASSVAERPVYEQY
V: TRBV19; CDR3: ASSALGTGNTIY
V: TRBV7-2; CDR3: ASSLTSGGYEQY
V: TRBV19; CDR3: ASSARQAKAGYEQY
V: TRBV7-7; CDR3: ASSLASGGTGELF
V: TRBV19; CDR3: ASSSGTGSEKLF
V: TRBV5-6; CDR3: ASSLVDRNTGELF
V: TRBV5-1; CDR3: ASRSRATNNSPLH
V: TRBV5-4; CDR3: ASSLKGQLYGYT
V: TRBV29-1; CDR3: SARDSSNQPQH
V: TRBV5-1; CDR3: ASSGTGDAPTDTQY
V: TRBV5-1; CDR3: ASSLGREGDSPLH
V: TRBV4-1; CDR3: ASSQVPFFTDTQY
V: TRBV6-5; CDR3: ASSYYRGQRGPQH
V: TRBV6-1; CDR3: ASSEIVGYYGYT
V: TRBV5-8; CDR3: ASSLGLRGSNYGYT
V: TRBV7-9; CDR3: ASILPGTGDNEQF
V: TRBV14; CDR3: ASSQTGIIGYT
V: TRBV2; CDR3: ASSMDRGSDTQY
V: TRBV6-1; CDR3: ASSETSYMQAANYGYT
V: TRBV6-1; CDR3: ASSEVGDIVETQY
V: TRBV14; CDR3: ASSHLLQGGSKLF